The 7 T cell receptor beta chains below all came from one sample that was sequenced in a study of blood T cell repertoires in COVID-19. TCRdb keeps only in-frame clones here, not all; method: immunoSEQ multiplex PCR. The data show 170,000 or so clones, 88% seen once. The specimen was PBMCs or T cells enriched from blood (not recorded which). The receptor set was obtained from a woman younger than 30 who had recovered from COVID-19.

Written as DNA, the CDR3 is TGTGCCAGTAGTTCTCTAGCGAGCGATACGCAGTATTTT. Translation: CASSSLASDTQYF. The V gene is TRBV19, the J gene TRBJ2-3, with D maybe TRBD2 (6 bases). Per germline, CDR1 LNHDA and CDR2 SQIVND (reference sequence). The length of the CDR3 is 13 residues. Trimming took off 5 bases at V and 6 bases at J, with 12 bases between the two ends.

The J gene is TRBJ2-7, the V gene TRBV5-1, with D possibly TRBD2 on 5 matching bases. Germline assignment: CDR1 SGHRS and CDR2 YFSETQ. CDR3 size: 15 residues. Trimming stripped 0 bases from V and 6 bases from J, with 16 bases between. The CDR3 DNA reads as TGCGCCAGCAGCTTGGGTTGGCTAGCCTCTCCCGAGCAGTACTTC. Amino acids: CASSLGWLASPEQYF.

The gene calls are TRBV10-3 and TRBJ2-5; possible D gene TRBD2, 5 bases. Germline V lookup: CDR1 ENHRY, CDR2 SYGVKD. V lost 5 bases and J lost 0, with 10 bases in between. The CDR3 has 14 amino acids. CDR3 sequence reads: CAISPREDQETQYF. CDR3 nucleotides: TGTGCCATCAGTCCTCGGGAAGACCAAGAGACCCAGTACTTC.

This chain joins TRBV3-1 (or the pseudogene TRBV3-2) and TRBJ1-1; D gene uncertain. Per germline, CDR1 LGHDT and CDR2 YNNKEL (reference sequence). CDR3 size: 14 residues. V was trimmed by 0 bases and J by 6 bases, leaving 11 bases between them. CDR3 DNA: TGTGCCAGCAGCCAAGAATGGAGGGCCTCTGAAGCTTTCTTT. As protein: CASSQEWRASEAFF.

The V gene is TRBV4-2, the J gene TRBJ1-4, with D perhaps matching TRBD1 (6 bases). Trimming shortened V by 6 bases and J by 13 bases, and 9 bases separated the two germline ends. Germline assignment: CDR1 LGHNA and CDR2 YNFKEQ. CDR3 size: 10 residues. The CDR3 DNA sequence: TGTGCCAGCAGACAGGGCCGACTGTTTTTT. Its translation is CASRQGRLFF.

This sequence joins TRBV27 and TRBJ2-1; TRBD2 might be the D (6 bases). The CDR3 consists of 14 residues. Germline lookup yields CDR1 MNHEY and CDR2 SMNVEV (reference sequence). The germline V and J ends were trimmed by 4 bases and 6 bases, with 13 bases remaining between them. The DNA for the CDR3 is TGTGCCAGCAGTTGGGGAGGACGGGCCAATGAGCAGTTCTTC. Protein sequence: CASSWGGRANEQFF.

V is TRBV11-2 and J is TRBJ1-4; the D gene is possibly TRBD1 (6 bases). This CDR3 has 17 amino acids. Trimming removed 4 bases from V and 3 bases from J, with 18 bases in between. Germline lookup yields CDR1 SGHAT and CDR2 FQNNGV. The CDR3 DNA sequence: TGTGCCAGCAGCTCGATGCCACAGGGTTCAGCTAATGAAAAACTGTTTTTT. It yields the protein CASSSMPQGSANEKLFF.